These 32 T cell receptor beta chains were sequenced from one sample in a study of tumor and adjacent non-tumor tissue in lung cancer. The template was RNA from unsorted bulk tissue. This non-tumor lung sample came from over 3 cm beyond the tumor edge. A modified ARM-PCR protocol with three rounds of nested PCR amplified TCRbeta. TCRdb independently ran MiXCR on the multiplex PCR reads; one entry per CDR3 protein. The sample yields under 95,000 distinct CDR3 sequences, 65% to 85% seen once. The sample taken for sequencing was distant non-tumor lung tissue. These receptors all come from a man aged 60 to 69 with non-small cell lung cancer.

The genes are TRBV11-1 and TRBJ2-1; D possibly corresponds to TRBD2 (6 bases). The CDR3 is 18 residues long. Trimming left V 3 bases short and J 11 bases short, with 29 bases between. Germline assignment: CDR1 SGHAT and CDR2 FQDESV (reference sequence). The CDR3 here is CASSLMQVYAGQIPQQFF. Here the CDR3 DNA reads TGTGCCAGCAGCTTGATGCAAGTCTATGCGGGGCAGATCCCCCAGCAGTTCTTC.

In its sample, this clonotype was seen once. Given a much more abundant clone one base away, this may be a read error. The V gene is TRBV30, the J gene TRBJ2-1, with a weak D call TRBD2 (7 bases). Germline CDR1 reads GTSNPN; CDR2 reads SVGIG (reference sequence). The CDR3 sequence is 14 residues long. Between the trimmed V and J ends, which lost 1 base and 9 bases, there was a span of 16 bases. The DNA of the CDR3 is TGTGCCTGGAGTGGGCCTAGCGGAGGGGGTGAGCAGTTCTTC. It is translated as CAWSGPSGGGEQFF.

The chain recombines TRBV7-2 with TRBJ1-1; unclear D gene. CDR1 is SGHTA and CDR2 is FQGNSA in the germline V gene. The CDR3 has 14 amino acids. V was shortened by 8 bases and J by 5 bases, with 18 bases between the two germline ends. CDR3 protein: CASLTGSVRTEAFF. CDR3 bases: TGTGCCAGCTTAACGGGAAGTGTGAGGACTGAAGCTTTCTTT.

The chain employs TRBV6-6 and TRBJ2-7; TRBD1 might be the D (6 bases). Looked up from germline, CDR1 is MNHNY and CDR2 is SVGAGI (reference sequence). The CDR3 loop spans 14 amino acids. This chain's CDR3 is CSSSLRDTTHEQYF. The CDR3 DNA follows: TGTTCTAGCAGCCTCCGGGACACGACCCACGAGCAGTACTTC.

Notes on this clonotype: A much larger clone differs from this one at a single base, so this may be a read error. The rearrangement joins TRBV11-2 to TRBJ1-2, with 7 positions matching TRBD1. CDR1 is SGHAT, CDR2 FQNNGV, per germline. The CDR3 has 13 residues. The CDR3 here is CASSLDRGDGCTF. The CDR3 DNA follows: TGTGCCAGCAGCTTAGACAGGGGGGATGGCTGCACCTTC.

The chain uses TRBV11-3 and TRBJ2-2; 9 bases agree with TRBD2. Germline loops: CDR1 SGHNT, CDR2 YENEEA. The CDR3 has 18 residues. V was clipped by 3 bases and J by 6 bases; unmatched bases: 14. This chain's CDR3 is CASSFREAGGYRAGELFF. CDR3 coding DNA: TGTGCCAGCAGCTTCCGGGAAGCGGGAGGATATAGAGCCGGGGAGCTGTTTTTT.

In regard to this clonotype: Likely a read error: the CDR3 ends without its conserved phenylalanine or tryptophan. This chain links TRBV11-2 with TRBJ2-7; D ambiguous. The CDR3 loop spans 14 amino acids. Looked up from germline, CDR1 is SGHAT and CDR2 is FQNNGV. CDR3: CASSVLHSSHEQYI. The DNA of the CDR3 is TGTGCCAGCAGCGTACTGCACAGCTCCCACGAGCAGTACATC.

Many counts were recorded for this clonotype. The rearrangement joins TRBV6-5 to TRBJ1-5; 7 nucleotides line up with TRBD1. Losses at the gene ends were 2 bases for V and 5 bases for J; bases not matched to a gene: 6. Germline loops: CDR1 MNHEY, CDR2 SVGAGI. The CDR3 totals 15 residues. The CDR3 sequence is CASSYTTGSDQPQHF. The CDR3 coding sequence is TGTGCCAGCAGTTACACGACAGGGAGCGATCAGCCCCAGCATTTT.

Comment on this clonotype: This clone may be a read error of a much larger clone one base away. The chain employs TRBV20-1 and TRBJ1-1; D remains ambiguous. This CDR3 has 14 residues. CDR1 and CDR2 from the germline V gene are DFQATT and SNEGSKA (reference sequence). The chain's CDR3 is CRARDPDSGSEAFF. The CDR3, as DNA: TGCAGAGCTAGAGATCCGGATTCGGGCAGTGAAGCTTTCTTT.

With respect to this clonotype: As the CDR3 is not closed by the conserved phenylalanine or tryptophan, this likely results from a read error. The chain is built from TRBV12-3 or TRBV12-4 and TRBJ2-2, with TRBD1 identical over 11 bases. The CDR3 runs to 18 residues. This chain's CDR3 is CVSSTSLDRGPLFGELFI. DNA for the CDR3: TGTGTCAGCAGTACCTCCCTGGACAGGGGGCCTCTATTCGGGGAGCTGTTTATT.

V is TRBV4-3 and J is TRBJ2-2, with 8 bases lining up with TRBD2. This CDR3 is 16 amino acids long. Germline lookup yields CDR1 LGHNA and CDR2 YSLEER. The V gene end was trimmed by 7 bases and the J gene end by 9 bases; junction bases not matched to a gene: 16. The CDR3 sequence: CASNHSAGEMARELFF. CDR3 bases: TGCGCCAGCAACCATTCAGCGGGAGAAATGGCCCGGGAGCTGTTTTTT.

Concerning this clonotype itself: The junction shows a germline mismatch at one end, possibly a read error. The rearrangement links TRBV30 to TRBJ2-3; 7 nucleotides line up with TRBD2. The CDR3 has 13 residues. Germline V gene data show CDR1 as GTSNPN and CDR2 as SVGIG (reference sequence). The CDR3 sequence is CALDGGRADTRYF. The DNA of the CDR3 is TGTGCCTTAGATGGGGGGAGGGCAGATACGCGGTATTTT.

This clonotype was picked up one time. A junction end diverges from the germline sequence, so it may reflect a read error. V is TRBV6-2 or TRBV6-3 and J is TRBJ2-4; 9 nucleotides line up with TRBD2. The CDR3 has 17 residues. From germline, CDR1 is MNHEY and CDR2 SVGEGT. DNA of the CDR3: TGTGCCAACAGTTACGGGATAGCGGGAGATGCTAAAAACATTCAGTACTTC. This codes for CANSYGIAGDAKNIQYF.

As for this clonotype: One end of the junction does not line up with germline, which may come from a read error. The V call is TRBV20-1, the J call TRBJ1-1; D unresolved. This CDR3 is built from 12 residues. Germline CDR1 DFQATT, CDR2 SNEGSKA (reference sequence). The CDR3 region is CRARVQVTEAFF. CDR3 DNA: TGCAGAGCTAGAGTCCAAGTCACTGAAGCTTTCTTT.

This clonotype was observed at least ten times. The rearrangement links TRBV4-1 to TRBJ1-2, with 11 positions matching TRBD1. Germline V gene data show CDR1 as MGHRA and CDR2 as YSYEKL. Losses at the gene ends were 0 bases for V and 4 bases for J; bases not matched to a gene: 1. The CDR3 is 15 residues long. The CDR3 DNA is TGCGCCAGCAGCCAAGATGGGACAGGGGGCTATGGCTACACCTTC. Its translation: CASSQDGTGGYGYTF.

A word on this clonotype: An end of the junction does not agree with germline; a read error may underlie this. V is TRBV4-3 and J is TRBJ1-2; 9 nucleotides agree with TRBD1. The germline CDR1 and CDR2 sequences are LGHNA and YSLEER. The CDR3 extends over 17 amino acids. The CDR3 DNA sequence: TGCGCCAGCAGCCAAAAGGGACAGGGTTCATCGGACCATGGCTACACATTC. Translated, it gives CASSQKGQGSSDHGYTF.

Note on this clonotype: The germline gene is not matched at one end of the junction; a read error may be the cause. V and J are TRBV11-2 and TRBJ2-3, with a weak D call TRBD2 (5 bases). Per the germline V gene, CDR1 is SGHAT and CDR2 is FQNNGV. The CDR3 consists of 16 residues. CDR3 bases: TGTGCCAGCAGCTACGGACTCTTAGATGGCACAGATGCGCAGTATTTT. This sequence encodes CASSYGLLDGTDAQYF.

A note on this clonotype: One end of the junction fails to match germline, which may point to a read error. The chain uses TRBV29-1 and TRBJ2-7; 8 positions agree with TRBD2. Germline V CDR1 and CDR2: SQVTM, ANQGSEA. The CDR3 loop spans 13 amino acids. CDR3 DNA sequence: TGCAGCGTTGAAAATCGGGAGGGATATGAGCAGTATTTC. It translates to CSVENREGYEQYF.

Of note for this clonotype: The junction does not match germline at one end; this may be a read error. This chain links TRBV12-5 with TRBJ1-2, with 9 bases matching TRBD1. Germline V CDR1 and CDR2: LGHNT, FRNRAP. The CDR3 totals 16 residues. The DNA of the CDR3 is TGTGCTAGTGGCCCGACAGGGGGAAGATTATACTATGTCTACAACTTC. Its translation is CASGPTGGRLYYVYNF.

The chain carries TRBV20-1 and TRBJ2-1; maybe TRBD2 (5 bases). V was clipped by 5 bases and J by 0 bases, with 14 bases between them. The CDR3 extends over 15 amino acids. Germline V gene lookup returns CDR1 DFQATT and CDR2 SNEGSKA (reference sequence). The CDR3: CSALGLGSSYNEQFF. CDR3 sequence (DNA): TGCAGTGCTCTGGGATTAGGGAGCTCCTACAATGAGCAGTTCTTC.

About this clonotype itself: One junction end disagrees with the germline gene, perhaps due to a read error. CDR3 region: CACSLNQWQQETQYF. The CDR3 DNA reads TGTGCCTGCAGCTTGAACCAGTGGCAACAAGAGACCCAGTACTTC. The rearrangement links TRBV11-2 to TRBJ2-5; D call uncertain. In germline, CDR1 is SGHAT, CDR2 FQNNGV. This CDR3 spans 15 amino acids.

A remark on this clonotype: Since the CDR3 does not end with the conserved phenylalanine or tryptophan, this likely comes from a read error. V and J are TRBV6-5 and TRBJ1-4, with 7 bases fitting TRBD1. The CDR3 is 15 residues long. J lost 6 bases, V lost 0 bases, and 4 bases had no gene match. In germline, CDR1 is MNHEY, CDR2 SVGAGI. The CDR3 is CASSYSTGIDEKLFL. CDR3 sequence (DNA): TGTGCCAGCAGTTACTCGACAGGGATTGATGAAAAACTGTTTTTA.

This sequence joins TRBV11-2 and TRBJ2-1, with D maybe TRBD1 (5 bases). The CDR3 extends over 14 amino acids. Trimming removed 1 base at V and 14 bases at J, with 18 bases between. Germline V gene sequence: CDR1 SGHAT, CDR2 FQNNGV. CDR3 DNA sequence: TGTGCCAGCAGCTTAGTTGAACAGGACAATGATAAGTTCTTC. It is translated as CASSLVEQDNDKFF.

As for this clonotype: An end of the junction does not agree with germline; a read error may underlie this. The chain recombines TRBV12-3 or TRBV12-4 with TRBJ1-6; possible D gene TRBD1, 5 bases. CDR3 length: 16 amino acids. This CDR3 reads CASTPKSRGVGSPLHF. In DNA form, the CDR3 reads TGTGCAAGCACCCCCAAGTCACGGGGGGTTGGCTCACCCCTCCACTTT.

Concerning this clonotype itself: A much bigger clone sits one base away, suggesting this may be a read error. V is TRBV5-1 and J is TRBJ2-7; a weak D match, TRBD2 (5 bases). Germline V gene lookup returns CDR1 SGHRS and CDR2 YFSETQ. There are 14 residues in the CDR3. CDR3 residues: CANSLRGSSYEQYF. CDR3 in DNA: TGCGCCAACAGCTTGCGAGGGAGCTCCTACGAGCAGTACTTC.

The chain recombines TRBV29-1 with TRBJ2-1; TRBD2 matches at 14 bases. The CDR3 covers 14 residues. Per germline, CDR1 SQVTM and CDR2 ANQGSEA. The trim removed 7 bases at V and 12 bases at J, leaving 11 bases unmatched. The CDR3 sequence: CSAHLGTSGSRQFF. The CDR3 nucleotides are TGCAGCGCCCATCTGGGGACTAGCGGGAGTCGGCAGTTCTTC.

The chain couples TRBV6-4 to TRBJ2-1; D might be TRBD1 or TRBD2, each matching 5 bases. CDR3 size: 15 residues. Germline V gene sequence: CDR1 MRHNA, CDR2 SNTAGT. V lost 6 bases to trimming and J lost 2 bases, with 14 bases between them. The DNA of the CDR3 is TGTGCCAGCAGCCCGGGACGCAGCACCTACAATGAGCAGTTCTTC. It yields the protein CASSPGRSTYNEQFF.

Comment on this clonotype: At one end the junction does not follow the germline gene, possibly because of a read error. The J gene is TRBJ2-7, the V gene TRBV11-1, with 11 bases that match TRBD2. Per the germline V gene, CDR1 is SGHAT and CDR2 is FQDESV (reference sequence). The length of the CDR3 is 15 residues. The CDR3 DNA reads TGTGCCAGCAGCATGACTAGCGGGACGGCAGACCAGCAGTATTTC. This codes for CASSMTSGTADQQYF.

In this sample, this clonotype turned up a few times. The junction departs from germline at one end; a sequencing error may be responsible. This chain uses TRBV11-2 with TRBJ2-1; D is undetermined. The CDR3 extends over 13 amino acids. Germline CDR1 reads SGHAT; CDR2 reads FQNNGV. For the CDR3, the DNA is TGTGCCAGCTGCTTAGAGCGCTACAATGAACAGTTCTTC. Its protein is CASCLERYNEQFF. Filled out from reference TRBV11-2 and TRBJ2-1, the complete variable domain reads EAGVAQSPRYKIIEKRQSVAFWCNPISGHATLYWYQQILGQGPKLLIQFQNNGVVDDSQLPKDRFSAERLKGVDSTLKIQPAKLEDSAVYLCASCLERYNEQFFGPGTRLTVL.

Remarks on this clonotype: The CDR3 ends on some other residue instead of the conserved phenylalanine or tryptophan, so this is likely a read error. The V call is TRBV12-3 or TRBV12-4, the J call TRBJ2-5; D is possibly TRBD2 (7 bases). This CDR3 contains 14 residues. Trimming removed 8 bases from V and 7 bases from J, with 20 bases in between. The CDR3 bases are TGTGCCAGCGGCCAAGGGGGGGGTACTGGGACCCAGTACTAC. It is translated as CASGQGGGTGTQYY.

About this clonotype: One end of the junction fails to match germline, which may point to a read error. This CDR3 reads CDSSFQWADTQYF. The DNA for the CDR3 is TGCGACAGCAGCTTTCAGTGGGCAGATACGCAGTATTTT. The genes are TRBV11-3 and TRBJ2-3, with TRBD1 as a possible D gene (5 bases). In germline, CDR1 is SGHNT, CDR2 YENEEA. The CDR3 is made up of 13 amino acids. Full variable domain (missing parts from reference TRBV11-3 and TRBJ2-3): EAGVVQSPRYKIIEKKQPVAFWCNPISGHNTLYWYLQNLGQGPELLIRYENEEAVDDSQLPKDRFSAERLKGVDSTLKIQPAELGDSAVYLCDSSFQWADTQYFGPGTRLTVL.

V is TRBV11-3 and J is TRBJ1-5; D not certain. The germline CDR1 and CDR2 sequences are SGHNT and YENEEA. V lost 2 bases, J lost 10 bases, and 12 bases lay in between. There are 13 residues in the CDR3. DNA of the CDR3: TGTGCCAGCAGCTTATCGGGCACTCAACCCCAGCATTTT. This codes for CASSLSGTQPQHF.